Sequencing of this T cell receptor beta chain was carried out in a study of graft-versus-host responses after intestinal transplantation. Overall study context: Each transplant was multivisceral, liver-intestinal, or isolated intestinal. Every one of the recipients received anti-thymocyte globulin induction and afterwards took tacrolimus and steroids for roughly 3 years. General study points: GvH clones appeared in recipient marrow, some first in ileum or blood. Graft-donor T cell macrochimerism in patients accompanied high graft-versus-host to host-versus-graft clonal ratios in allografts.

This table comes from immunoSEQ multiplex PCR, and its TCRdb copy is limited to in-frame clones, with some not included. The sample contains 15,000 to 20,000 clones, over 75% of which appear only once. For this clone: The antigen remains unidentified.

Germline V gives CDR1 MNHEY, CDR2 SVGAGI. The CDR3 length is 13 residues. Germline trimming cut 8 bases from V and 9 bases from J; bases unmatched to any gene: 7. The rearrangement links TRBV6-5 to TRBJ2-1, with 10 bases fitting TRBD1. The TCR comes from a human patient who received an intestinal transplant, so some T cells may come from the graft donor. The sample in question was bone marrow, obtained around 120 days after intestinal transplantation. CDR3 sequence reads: CASGQGEGGEQFF. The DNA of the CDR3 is TGTGCCAGCGGACAGGGGGAGGGAGGTGAGCAGTTCTTC.